A selection of T cell receptor beta chains follows, all from one sample in a study of control samples from healthy donors and cancer patients. Sequencing used immunoSEQ multiplex PCR; TCRdb keeps in-frame clones, though not all of them. The sample yields 60,000 to 80,000 clones, roughly 87% seen once. The sample comprised blood. These receptors came from a woman in her forties or fifties in good health. CDR3s include the opening cysteine and the closing phenylalanine or tryptophan. D genes are given only for firm matches. Clone size is shown for a subset of rows, as once, few, many or a class of expanded clone.

CDR3aa,CDR3nt,v_gene,d_gene,j_gene,abundance
CAWNLRGLGEKLFF,TGTGCCTGGAACCTCAGGGGCCTGGGGGAAAAACTGTTTTTT,TRBV30,NA,TRBJ1-4,NA
CSAGDWGGELFF,TGCAGCGCCGGGGACTGGGGCGGGGAGCTGTTTTTT,TRBV29-1,NA,TRBJ2-2,NA
CASITGPPSYEQYF,TGTGCCAGCATTACGGGGCCTCCCTCCTACGAGCAGTACTTC,TRBV28,NA,TRBJ2-7,NA
CATSRGAREYYNEQFF,TGTGCCACCAGCAGAGGGGCCAGGGAATATTACAATGAGCAGTTCTTC,TRBV15,NA,TRBJ2-1,few
CASRPEGLAVNNEQFF,TGTGCCAGTCGGCCAGAGGGGCTAGCGGTAAACAATGAGCAGTTCTTC,TRBV11-2,TRBD2,TRBJ2-1,NA
CASSLGTNQETQYF,TGCGCCAGCAGCTTGGGGACAAACCAAGAGACCCAGTACTTC,TRBV5-1,NA,TRBJ2-5,NA
CAISERGLASGELFF,TGTGCCATCAGTGAACGGGGACTAGCATCCGGGGAGCTGTTTTTT,TRBV10-3,TRBD2,TRBJ2-2,NA
CASSPYSGGPYNEQFF,TGTGCCAGCAGTCCCTATAGCGGGGGACCCTACAATGAGCAGTTCTTC,TRBV28,TRBD2,TRBJ2-1,NA
CASSIPFGLAGLTDTQYF,TGTGCCAGCAGCATCCCTTTTGGACTAGCGGGGCTCACAGATACGCAGTATTTT,TRBV7-8,TRBD2,TRBJ2-3,NA
CASSTQPGLGYEQYF,TGTGCCAGCAGCACTCAACCGGGGCTCGGCTACGAGCAGTACTTC,TRBV9,NA,TRBJ2-7,NA
CASGLQDREETQYF,TGTGCTAGTGGTCTCCAGGACAGGGAAGAGACCCAGTACTTC,TRBV12-5,TRBD1,TRBJ2-5,NA
CASSIRGKATNEKLFF,TGTGCCAGTAGTATTCGGGGAAAAGCAACTAATGAAAAACTGTTTTTT,TRBV19,NA,TRBJ1-4,NA
CASSERGHYGYTF,TGTGCCAGCAGTGAGAGGGGGCACTATGGCTACACCTTC,TRBV6-1,TRBD1,TRBJ1-2,NA
CASSDLGYAAFF,TGTGCCAGCAGTGATCTGGGGTACGCAGCTTTCTTT,TRBV2,NA,TRBJ1-1,few
CASSRDRMNTEAFF,TGTGCCAGTAGCCGGGACAGAATGAACACTGAAGCTTTCTTT,TRBV19,TRBD1,TRBJ1-1,NA
CASSATLSSYNEQFF,TGTGCCAGCAGCGCTACCCTGAGCTCCTACAATGAGCAGTTCTTC,TRBV7-8,NA,TRBJ2-1,NA
CASSPGLAGVTGELFF,TGTGCCAGCTCACCGGGACTAGCGGGAGTGACCGGGGAGCTGTTTTTT,TRBV18,TRBD2,TRBJ2-2,NA
CASSTGDRWGDNEQFF,TGTGCCAGCAGCACTGGGGACCGGTGGGGGGACAATGAGCAGTTCTTC,TRBV11-3,NA,TRBJ2-1,NA
CASSPPDRGGRAEAFF,TGTGCCAGCTCACCACCAGACCGCGGAGGTCGGGCTGAAGCTTTCTTT,TRBV18,NA,TRBJ1-1,NA
CASSEEGYNEQFF,TGTGCCAGCAGTGAAGAGGGCTACAATGAGCAGTTCTTC,TRBV2,NA,TRBJ2-1,NA
CASSHSGDSYEQYF,TGCGCCAGCAGCCACTCAGGTGACTCCTACGAGCAGTACTTC,TRBV5-1,NA,TRBJ2-7,NA
CASSVTPQQASYEQYF,TGTGCCAGCAGCGTAACCCCCCAGCAGGCCTCCTACGAGCAGTACTTC,TRBV9,NA,TRBJ2-7,NA
CASSLGQGSNEKLFF,TGCGCCAGCAGCTTGGGACAGGGATCTAATGAAAAACTGTTTTTT,TRBV5-1,TRBD1,TRBJ1-4,NA
CASQIAGEIGELFF,TGTGCCAGCCAAATAGCGGGAGAGATCGGGGAGCTGTTTTTT,TRBV5-4,TRBD2,TRBJ2-2,NA
CAIRAQGGNTEAFF,TGTGCCATCAGAGCACAGGGCGGGAACACTGAAGCTTTCTTT,TRBV10-3,NA,TRBJ1-1,NA
CATSRAGLDGNTIYF,TGTGCCACCAGCAGAGCGGGACTTGACGGAAACACCATATATTTT,TRBV15,NA,TRBJ1-3,once
CASRNEKQGRMNTEAFF,TGTGCCAGCAGAAACGAAAAACAGGGCAGGATGAACACTGAAGCTTTCTTT,TRBV6-4,NA,TRBJ1-1,few
CSSKSGLHNEQFF,TGCAGCTCAAAATCAGGTTTACACAATGAGCAGTTCTTC,TRBV29-1,NA,TRBJ2-1,NA
CASSERYEQYF,TGTGCCAGCAGTGAGCGGTACGAGCAGTACTTC,TRBV2,NA,TRBJ2-7,NA
CASSRQETQYF,TGTGCCAGCAGCCGACAAGAGACCCAGTACTTC,TRBV7-6,NA,TRBJ2-5,NA
CASSLAGTGELFF,TGTGCCAGCTCACTCGCGGGCACCGGGGAGCTGTTTTTT,TRBV9,NA,TRBJ2-2,NA
CASSLAGVHNEQFF,TGTGCCAGCAGCTTAGCGGGAGTCCACAATGAGCAGTTCTTC,TRBV11-2,NA,TRBJ2-1,NA
CASSQTRLGRETQYF,TGTGCCAGTAGTCAAACGAGACTAGGGCGGGAGACCCAGTACTTC,TRBV19,NA,TRBJ2-5,once
CASSLFTSEEQFF,TGTGCCAGCAGCTTATTTACGTCCGAGGAGCAGTTCTTC,TRBV7-3,NA,TRBJ2-1,NA
CASSVGLAGKRNEQFF,TGTGCCAGCAGCGTTGGACTAGCGGGAAAAAGGAATGAGCAGTTCTTC,TRBV9,TRBD2,TRBJ2-1,NA
CASSQDENRAYEQYF,TGCGCCAGCAGCCAAGATGAGAACAGGGCCTACGAGCAGTACTTC,TRBV4-1,NA,TRBJ2-7,NA
CASSGGQGSHEQYF,TGTGCCAGCAGCGGGGGACAGGGCTCCCACGAGCAGTACTTC,TRBV7-9,TRBD1,TRBJ2-7,NA
CASSFGRSNQPQHF,TGTGCCAGCAGTTTCGGTCGCAGCAATCAGCCCCAGCATTTT,TRBV28,NA,TRBJ1-5,NA
CASAPDGGKAFF,TGTGCCAGCGCTCCGGACGGCGGGAAAGCTTTCTTT,TRBV2,NA,TRBJ1-1,NA
CASSLDRSGSTDTQYF,TGCGCCAGCAGCTTGGATCGTAGCGGGAGCACAGATACGCAGTATTTT,TRBV5-1,TRBD2,TRBJ2-3,NA
CASSEEGQGLYEQYF,TGTGCCAGCAGTGAAGAGGGACAGGGGCTCTACGAGCAGTACTTC,TRBV6-1,TRBD1,TRBJ2-7,NA
CSASRVDNEQFF,TGCAGTGCTAGTCGGGTAGACAATGAGCAGTTCTTC,TRBV20-1,NA,TRBJ2-1,NA
CASKRGRAYEQYF,TGTGCCAGCAAGAGGGGGCGGGCCTACGAGCAGTACTTC,TRBV27,TRBD1,TRBJ2-7,NA
CAISETTGGVDGYTF,TGTGCCATCAGTGAAACGACAGGGGGCGTAGATGGCTACACCTTC,TRBV10-3,TRBD1,TRBJ1-2,NA
CASSLAGGIDEQFF,TGCGCCAGCAGCTTGGCCGGGGGGATCGATGAGCAGTTCTTC,TRBV5-1,TRBD2,TRBJ2-1,NA
CASKDRGVLGTQYF,TGTGCCAGCAAAGACAGGGGAGTACTGGGTACGCAGTATTTT,TRBV6-5,TRBD1,TRBJ2-3,NA
CASSLFTDTQYF,TGTGCCAGCAGTTTATTCACAGATACGCAGTATTTT,TRBV28,NA,TRBJ2-3,NA
CASSITAHGELFF,TGTGCCAGTAGTATTACGGCCCACGGGGAGCTGTTTTTT,TRBV19,NA,TRBJ2-2,NA
CAISEQSNQPQHF,TGTGCCATCAGTGAACAGAGCAATCAGCCCCAGCATTTT,TRBV10-3,NA,TRBJ1-5,NA
CASSAAVRQETQYF,TGTGCCAGCAGCGCTGCGGTCCGCCAAGAGACCCAGTACTTC,TRBV9,NA,TRBJ2-5,NA
CASQQGGSYEQYF,TGTGCCAGTCAGCAAGGGGGCTCCTACGAGCAGTACTTC,TRBV19,NA,TRBJ2-7,NA
CASSQRSGGGDTQYF,TGTGCCAGCAGCCAACGATCGGGGGGAGGCGATACGCAGTATTTT,TRBV28,TRBD2,TRBJ2-3,NA
CASSPSTYNEQFF,TGTGCCAGTAGTCCTTCCACCTACAATGAGCAGTTCTTC,TRBV19,NA,TRBJ2-1,NA
CASSQAGLWANTGELFF,TGCGCCAGCAGCCAAGCGGGACTTTGGGCGAACACCGGGGAGCTGTTTTTT,TRBV4-1,NA,TRBJ2-2,NA
CASSLNGADGNTIYF,TGCGCCAGCAGCTTAAACGGCGCCGACGGAAACACCATATATTTT,TRBV5-1,NA,TRBJ1-3,NA
CSVERGGEQYF,TGCAGCGTTGAAAGGGGGGGCGAGCAGTACTTC,TRBV29-1,NA,TRBJ2-7,NA
CATEDRGQGQPQHF,TGTGCCACCGAAGACAGGGGGCAAGGTCAGCCCCAGCATTTT,TRBV19,TRBD1,TRBJ1-5,NA
CASSQELAGPGYEQYF,TGTGCCAGCAGCCAAGAGCTAGCGGGGCCGGGATACGAGCAGTACTTC,TRBV4-2,TRBD2,TRBJ2-7,NA
CASSDAFSNQPQHF,TGTGCCAGCAGTGACGCGTTTAGCAATCAGCCCCAGCATTTT,TRBV2,NA,TRBJ1-5,NA